The rows below give T cell receptor beta chains drawn from one sample of a study of response to subunit inactivated influenza vaccine. MiXCR was run by TCRdb on the RT-PCR reads, yielding one entry per CDR3 protein. The top ten clones hold 10% to 15% of a sample with under 550,000 distinct CDR3 sequences, approximately 7.7% of them seen once. The source material was PBMCs from blood, sampled around 25 months after vaccination. Source of these receptors: a man aged 45 to 75 who received an inactivated influenza vaccine. Each CDR3 is given with its conserved first and last residue. A D gene is named only where the DNA matches it firmly. Only part of the rows carry a size: once, few, many, or a class if the clone is expanded.

NA NA TRBJ1-1 TRBV18 TGTGCCAGCTCACCATCTACTCAGGGACGGCTGAACACTGAAGCTTTCTTT CASSPSTQGRLNTEAFF
TRBD2 NA TRBJ2-2 TRBV20-1 TGCAGTGCTAGAAAGACTAGCGGGGGAGGGGAGCTGTTTTTT CSARKTSGGGELFF
NA many TRBJ2-1 TRBV29-1 TGCAGCGTGAGACCTGCTCTCTACAATGAGCAGTTCTTC CSVRPALYNEQFF
TRBD1 NA TRBJ2-7 TRBV28 TGTGCCAGCAGTTTCCTCCGGACAGGGGTCGAGCAGTACTTC CASSFLRTGVEQYF
TRBD1 NA TRBJ1-4 TRBV5-1 TGCGCCAGCAGCACCGCGCCACAGGGGGCGAACGAAAAACTGTTTTTT CASSTAPQGANEKLFF
NA NA TRBJ2-3 TRBV11-2 TGTGCCAGCAGCACAAGGACGGTTGATACGCAGTATTTT CASSTRTVDTQYF
NA many TRBJ2-3 TRBV29-1 TGCAGCGTGGGGCCGGGGGATACGCAGTATTTT CSVGPGDTQYF
NA NA TRBJ1-2 TRBV10-2 TGCGCCAGCAGTGCTAGTCCCTCTAACTATGGCTACACCTTC CASSASPSNYGYTF
NA NA TRBJ1-2 TRBV4-1 TGCGCCAGCAGCCAAGCCCGACAGAGGAACTATGGCTACACCTTC CASSQARQRNYGYTF
NA many TRBJ2-3 TRBV5-5 TGTGCCAGCAGCTCTTACCCTAGCACAGATACGCAGTATTTT CASSSYPSTDTQYF
TRBD1 NA TRBJ2-5 TRBV7-3 TGTGCCAGCAGCCCGGGGACAGGGGCTAGGGAGACCCAGTACTTC CASSPGTGARETQYF
NA many TRBJ2-3 TRBV20-1 TGCAGTGCTAGAGACCGACTAGTTATGGGCACAGATACGCAGTATTTT CSARDRLVMGTDTQYF
NA many TRBJ2-7 TRBV5-1 TGCGCCAGCAAAACCGGGGGACAGTTTGGAAACGAGCAGTACTTC CASKTGGQFGNEQYF
TRBD2 NA TRBJ2-5 TRBV4-2 TGTGCCAGCAGCTTTAGCGGGGGGGCCGAGGAGACCCAGTACTTC CASSFSGGAEETQYF
TRBD2 NA TRBJ2-7 TRBV4-2 TGTGCCAGCAACCCCCGGACTAGCGGGATAAGTTACGAGCAGTACTTC CASNPRTSGISYEQYF
NA NA TRBJ2-7 TRBV30 TGTGCCTGGAGTGGGACTATTGGCCTGTACGAGCAGTACTTC CAWSGTIGLYEQYF
NA NA TRBJ1-5 TRBV6-1 TGTGCCAGCAGCCCGACGGGGGAGGGCAGCAATCAGCCCCAGCATTTT CASSPTGEGSNQPQHF
TRBD1 NA TRBJ2-1 TRBV20-1 TGCAGTGCTAGAGATGGGTTTGGCAGGGGGCGGCGTGTGGACAATGAGCAGTTCTTC CSARDGFGRGRRVDNEQFF
TRBD1 few TRBJ1-1 TRBV7-3 TGTGCCAGCAGCTCCGGGACAGATTATGAAGCTTTCTTT CASSSGTDYEAFF
TRBD1 few TRBJ1-4 TRBV4-1 TGCGCCAGCAGCCAAGCACTTACAGGGGGCTTTGAAAAACTGTTTTTT CASSQALTGGFEKLFF
NA NA TRBJ1-1 TRBV20-1 TGCAGTGCCCGAGGGTCCGGGGGCCGAACTGAAGCTTTCTTT CSARGSGGRTEAFF
NA NA TRBJ2-7 TRBV9 TGTGCCAGCAGCCCCGCTGCGTCCTACGAGCAGTACTTC CASSPAASYEQYF
TRBD1 NA TRBJ1-5 TRBV6-5 TGTGCCAGCAGTTGGGACAGGGCTAATCAGCCCCAGCATTTT CASSWDRANQPQHF
TRBD1 NA TRBJ2-7 TRBV6-2/TRBV6-3 TGTGCCAGCAGTTACCTCGGGACAGCCTCCTACGAGCAGTACTTC CASSYLGTASYEQYF
NA NA TRBJ2-2 TRBV4-2 TGTGCCAGCAGCCAGGCACAGCCTACCGGGGAGCTGTTTTTT CASSQAQPTGELFF
NA few TRBJ1-1 TRBV27 TGTGCCAGCAGTTTAATCGGACGGGGAGAAGCTTTCTTT CASSLIGRGEAFF
TRBD2 many TRBJ2-1 TRBV5-1 TGCGCCAGCAGACCCGGGACTAACTACAATGAGCAGTTCTTC CASRPGTNYNEQFF
TRBD1 NA TRBJ1-5 TRBV6-1 TGTGCCAGCAGGCTCCCGGGACAGGGGGTTTATCAGCCCCAGCATTTT CASRLPGQGVYQPQHF